This T cell receptor (beta chain) derives from a study of T cells in lung cancer brain metastases. Concerning this clone itself: What it binds is not known.

The CDR3 length is 13 residues. V shed 5 bases and J shed 6 bases, with 11 bases lying between them. Germline assignment: CDR1 LNHDA and CDR2 SQIVND (reference sequence). Points from the study as a whole: Effects of preoperative corticosteroids on T cell infiltration in brain metastases could not be controlled.

Paired samples had equal genomic DNA input, ranging roughly 2 to 5 ug. TCRdb keeps only in-frame clones here, not all; method: immunoSEQ multiplex PCR. The table has more than 5,000 clones, more than 75% seen once. Sequenced input: tumor tissue from a brain metastasis. The origin of this receptor is a woman aged 50 to 60 with non-small cell lung cancer that had spread to the brain. V gene TRBV19 combines with J gene TRBJ2-1; D is possibly TRBD1 or TRBD2 (6 bases each). CDR3 region: CASSFRGGNEQFF. The CDR3 DNA reads TGTGCCAGTAGTTTCAGGGGAGGCAATGAGCAGTTCTTC.